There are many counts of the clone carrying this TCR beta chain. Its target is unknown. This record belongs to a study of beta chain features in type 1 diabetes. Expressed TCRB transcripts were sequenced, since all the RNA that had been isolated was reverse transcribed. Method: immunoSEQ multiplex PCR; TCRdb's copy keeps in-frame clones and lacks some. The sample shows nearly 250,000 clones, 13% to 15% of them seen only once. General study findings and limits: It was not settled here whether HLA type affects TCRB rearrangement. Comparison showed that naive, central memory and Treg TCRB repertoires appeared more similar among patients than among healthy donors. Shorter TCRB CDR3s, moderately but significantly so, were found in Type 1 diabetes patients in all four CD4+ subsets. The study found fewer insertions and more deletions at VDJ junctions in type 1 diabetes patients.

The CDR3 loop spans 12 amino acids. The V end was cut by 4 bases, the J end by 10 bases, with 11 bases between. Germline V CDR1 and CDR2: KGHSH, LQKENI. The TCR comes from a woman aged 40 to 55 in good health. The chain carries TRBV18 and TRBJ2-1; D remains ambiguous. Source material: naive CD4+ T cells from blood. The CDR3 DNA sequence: TGTGCCAGCTCACTCACCAGGCCAGAGCAGTTCTTC. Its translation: CASSLTRPEQFF.